This T cell receptor (beta chain) was observed in a study of T cell changes during pregnancy in multiple sclerosis. Assay used: immunoSEQ multiplex PCR; TCRdb lists only in-frame clones, some missing. There are tens of thousands of clones in the sample; 91% occur only once, and approximately 1.2% lies in the top ten. Sequencing was performed on peripheral blood, taken after pregnancy. The clonotype was recovered from a female donor in good health, enrolled as a control in a pregnancy study.

The CDR3 protein is CASTWAVSASPLHF. The CDR3 DNA follows: TGTGCCAGCACCTGGGCCGTTTCGGCTTCACCCCTCCACTTT. V is TRBV27 and J is TRBJ1-6; no firm D call. Germline V lookup: CDR1 MNHEY, CDR2 SMNVEV (reference sequence). The CDR3 consists of 14 residues. Trimming left V 7 bases short and J 9 bases short, with 16 bases between.